The entry below describes one TCR beta chain. Trimming cost V 4 bases and J 1 base, with 14 bases left between them. Looked up from germline, CDR1 is LNHDA and CDR2 is SQIVND (reference sequence). This CDR3 is built from 16 residues. This sample stems from a study of blood T cell repertoires in COVID-19. Study as a whole: The United States, Italy and Spain were the sources of the acute and convalescent COVID-19 samples. From T cells, B-cell-depleted T cells, or PBMCs came the material, which was cDNA or gDNA.

As handled by the study authors: Amplification with reference gene primers provided the estimates of nucleated cell counts. Method: immunoSEQ multiplex PCR; TCRdb's copy keeps in-frame clones and lacks some. The V and J calls and clone size come from that table; D and trimming were worked out from the DNA. This table has about 35,000 clones, around nine tenths appearing once. Sequencing was performed on peripheral blood. This rearrangement joins TRBV19 to TRBJ2-1; tentative D call: TRBD1 (6 bases). The TCR comes from a human donor in a cohort sampled during active COVID-19. The CDR3 is CASSSLAGASYNEQFF. CDR3 sequence (DNA): TGTGCCAGTAGTAGCCTGGCAGGGGCATCCTACAATGAGCAGTTCTTC.